The following is a T cell receptor beta chain sequence with its context. This receptor's antigen is unknown. No per-base quality is available; no much larger clone lies one base away. The data were taken from a study of cytomegalovirus exposure and HLA in healthy donors (dated by TCRdb to the late 2010s). Context from the whole study: An earlier analysis of a few hundred of the donors reported about 300 Gb of sequence data and 100 million to 120 million unique TCR beta sequences obtained from roughly 170 million T cells. Roughly 300 gigabases of sequencing data and 70 million to 100 million unique TCR sequences were included in an early release covering several hundred HLA-typed donors. Among the roughly 400 genotyped donors, approximately 81% belonged to the genetic ancestry cluster associated with self-reported Caucasian donors. The study aimed to test whether cataloging public T cell receptors could reveal signatures of past pathogen exposure. The study used immunosequencing to profile the T cell repertoires of approximately 650 subjects and linked those repertoires to cytomegalovirus serostatus. Besides the first cohort of 500 to 700 subjects, a separate validation cohort made up of around 120 different subjects was used. To predict cytomegalovirus infection status, the study combined high-throughput TCR immunosequencing, statistical association of individual TCRs with disease status, and machine learning. In a later analysis, previously published TCR beta repertoires from 666 donors were re-analyzed and high-resolution HLA genotyping was added so that TCR occurrence patterns could be studied. The later analysis used no new phenotypic data to find candidate immune exposures, relying instead on TCR beta sequences and their occurrence across donors. In an earlier analysis of 500 to 650 of the donors, high-throughput TCR beta sequencing was used to judge whether each TCR beta V gene segment behaved as functional or pseudogenic. Donor age, sex, ethnicity and CMV serostatus were compiled alongside the repertoire data. A later genetic analysis took genome-wide SNP genotypes for 398 of the 666 donors and used that subset as a discovery cohort. Every repertoire in the discovery cohort had been generated on one and the same sequencing platform. Both class I and class II loci were covered by HLA typing, at four-digit resolution. The number of typed donors differed by locus: about 620-640 for A, B, C, DRB1 and DQB1; approximately 540 for DQA1; approximately 600 for DPA1; and some 470 for DPB1. Roughly five DR-DQ haplotypes were treated as single units for association and clustering because of strong linkage in the cohort. On average, roughly 240,000 unique TCR beta nucleotide sequences were sequenced per donor among about 400 genotyped donors of the cohort, with 15% to 20% of those sequences being non-productive. Study-level results and caveats: Because counts were too low, roughly 18 rarely observed V segments, including chromosome 9 orphons, were left out of the earlier analysis of about 500 of the donors. In an earlier analysis of fewer than 700 of the donors, most TCR beta V segments appeared in productive rearrangements about 90% or about 30% of the time, broadly matching IMGT annotations. Some IMGT-functional V segments, including TRBV6-2 and TRBV6-3, could not be distinguished by the 87-base-pair reads and were therefore excluded. Sequencing depth was assumed to be roughly uniform across donors in the presence/absence analyses, though that assumption may not hold. According to a later analysis, most CMV-associated TCR beta chains appeared to be HLA-restricted, and the HLA associations seemed to be driven largely by CMV exposure. The authors suggested that the approach could potentially be extended to other disease states and immunological phenotypes. When HLA alleles, especially DR and DQ, strongly co-occurred, TCR associations were difficult to assign to individual alleles. Across donors, most TCR sequences were observed very rarely, whereas some public TCRs were present in many individuals. A later genetic analysis associated a missense DCLRE1C variant with V-gene and J-gene trimming of TCR beta chains, and an independent cohort replicated the association. The cohort was sequenced for TCR beta chains only, and without alpha or paired-chain data the features that could be detected were limited. At a false discovery rate of 0.05, a later analysis linked under 20,000 TCR beta sequences to specific HLA alleles. A cluster of highly shared sequence variants was judged likely to be a technical artifact of the sequencing pipeline. CMV serostatus was the only immune exposure information available for the cohort. According to a later genetic analysis, donors in an Asian-associated ancestry cluster had fewer N-insertions in productive TCRs than the approximately 670-donor mean. According to a later analysis, TCR association rates differed among HLA loci, with DRB1 alleles showing the most associated TCRs and HLA-C alleles showing the fewest. Cytomegalovirus status was reported to be diagnosed by the classifier with high specificity and sensitivity in both the original and validation cohorts. Three of the identified cytomegalovirus-associated TCR beta chains were confirmed in vitro to be specific for cytomegalovirus antigens. Correlated functional status among segregating V segments might reflect linkage disequilibrium, but an unknown experimental factor could not be ruled out. A later analysis found that HLA-associated TCR beta chains were more clonally expanded and had lower generation probabilities than equally common non-associated chains. A further reported finding was that TCR beta sequences accurately predicted the HLA-A and HLA-B alleles for most subjects in the first cohort. Because HLA typing was missing for some donors at each locus, association tests included only the typed subset. A later analysis reported that several top co-occurrence clusters appeared linked to parvovirus B19, influenza, CMV and Epstein-Barr virus. The study listed 150 to 200 TCR beta chains as associated with cytomegalovirus.

The CDR3 goes from the cysteine to the phenylalanine over 12 residues. Kept here is only the CDR3 DNA, which spans 36 bases and is read in frame from base 1. CDR1 and CDR2 are read off the germline V gene as SQVTM and ANQGSEA. V loses 5 bases of germline sequence and J loses 3 bases, and the interval between the two ends is 10 bases. The cohort was made up of under 800 healthy bone marrow donors. Cohort members were all nominally healthy when sampled, although unrecorded immune exposures were likely present. The donor was CMV seronegative and was included in the group of a few hundred seronegative cohort members. A peripheral blood sample was provided by each donor, and peripheral blood mononuclear cells were used for TCR beta sequencing. Genomic DNA extraction from the blood cell samples was performed with the Qiagen DNeasy Blood Extraction Kit. Library creation used the immunoSEQ multiplex PCR assay. For the multiplex PCR, a mixture combining 60 forward primers for TCR Vbeta segments and 13 reverse primers for TCR Jbeta segments was used. Amplification of the CDR3 region of rearranged TCR beta genes was performed with a multiplex PCR assay on genomic DNA. The Illumina HiSeq System was used to sequence the amplified TCR beta libraries as 87-base-pair reads. Turning to the authors' computational methods: In a later analysis, tens of millions of unique TCR beta chains were counted across the 650 to 750 repertoires, and about 10 million of these chains were shared by at least two donors. Raw reads were error-corrected and collapsed into unique sequences by a nearest-neighbor algorithm in which closely related sequences were merged to remove PCR and sequencing errors. To assign V, D and J gene segments, CDR3 sequences were aligned to IMGT reference sequences. For a sequence to be retained, a match of at least six nucleotides was required to both a V gene segment and a J gene segment. A rearrangement was called productive if the CDR3 had no stop codons and remained in frame with V and J, and every other rearrangement was called non-productive. CDR3 was defined according to IMGT convention as the region running from the second conserved V-encoded cysteine to the conserved J-encoded phenylalanine. In an earlier analysis of more than 550 of the donors, sequences lacking an unambiguous match to a single V gene segment were excluded. An earlier analysis of several hundred of the donors classified V segments as functional when productive rearrangements were above 56.7% and as segregating when the standard deviation between donors was above 5%. A statistical classification framework was developed to diagnose cytomegalovirus status using the catalog of TCR beta chain sequences. A later analysis assigned V and J genes by comparing TCR nucleotide sequences with IMGT/GENE-DB human TR gene sequences. In a later analysis, CDR3 sequences and most-parsimonious VDJ recombination scenarios were assigned using the TCRdist pipeline. In a later analysis, each TCR beta chain was defined by its CDR3 amino acid sequence together with its V-gene family, and reads lacking a unique V-gene family were excluded. To address suspected cross-contamination and a sequencing artifact, a later analysis removed under 600 highly shared, low-generation-probability nucleotide sequences. A later analysis calculated a clonal expansion index for each public chain from normalized within-repertoire ranks of inferred template counts. In a later analysis, generation probabilities were computed using a VDJ recombination model fitted to out-of-frame rearrangements, and the results were checked against IGoR. In a later analysis, TCR-TCR, TCR-HLA and TCR-CMV co-occurrence was scored with hypergeometric tests, and a repertoire-size bias correction was applied to TCR pairs. False discovery rates were estimated in a later analysis by permuting HLA or CMV assignments 20 times. In a later analysis, co-occurring TCRs were grouped using DBSCAN, with TCRdist sequence similarity added in when clustering inside HLA-allele-positive subsets. For co-occurrence clustering, repertoires with fewer than 30,000 or more than 120,000 public chains were excluded, along with five repertoires with anomalous nucleotide sharing. As stored in TCRdb, this immuneACCESS dataset retains in-frame rearrangements with V and J assigned. A fraction of the clones does not appear; measured against another copy, unresolved V genes explain less than half of the discrepancy, and the remainder lacks a known reason. V and J calls and clone size are given by that table; D and trimming were obtained from the DNA. For this sample the table gives about 120,000 clones, of which around 72% were detected only once. The top ten constitute approximately 3.8% of the sample.

The receptor comes from a young man in good health and CMV-seronegative. The sequencing sample was made of PBMCs. This chain joins TRBV29-1 to TRBJ1-2, with no confident D gene call. Here the CDR3 is given as CSVPDGDYGYTF. The bases read TGCAGCGTTCCTGACGGAGACTATGGCTACACCTTC. Supplemented by the reference TRBV29-1 and TRBJ1-2 proteins around the CDR3, the complete variable domain is SAVISQKPSRDICQRGTSLTIQCQVDSQVTMMFWYRQQPGQSLTLIATANQGSEATYESGFVIDKFPISRPNLTFSTLTVSNMSPEDSSIYLCSVPDGDYGYTFGSGTRLTVV.